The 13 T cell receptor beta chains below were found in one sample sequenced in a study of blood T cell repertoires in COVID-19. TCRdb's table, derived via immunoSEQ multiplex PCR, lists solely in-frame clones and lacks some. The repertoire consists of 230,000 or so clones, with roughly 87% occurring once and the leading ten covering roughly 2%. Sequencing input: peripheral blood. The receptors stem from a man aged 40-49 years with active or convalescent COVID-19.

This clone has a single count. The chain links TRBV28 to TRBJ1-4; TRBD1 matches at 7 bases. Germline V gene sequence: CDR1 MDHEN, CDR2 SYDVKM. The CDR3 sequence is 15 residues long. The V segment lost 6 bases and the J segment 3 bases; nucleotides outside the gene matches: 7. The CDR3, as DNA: TGTGCCAGCAGATTAGGGGGCGTGGCTAATGAAAAACTGTTTTTT. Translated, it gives CASRLGGVANEKLFF.

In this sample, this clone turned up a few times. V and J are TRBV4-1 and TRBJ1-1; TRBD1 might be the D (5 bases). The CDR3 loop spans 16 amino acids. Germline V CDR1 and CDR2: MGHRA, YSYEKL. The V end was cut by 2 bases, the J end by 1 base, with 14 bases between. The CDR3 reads CASSQLIGTQNTEAFF. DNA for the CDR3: TGCGCCAGCAGCCAACTGATCGGGACTCAGAACACTGAAGCTTTCTTT.

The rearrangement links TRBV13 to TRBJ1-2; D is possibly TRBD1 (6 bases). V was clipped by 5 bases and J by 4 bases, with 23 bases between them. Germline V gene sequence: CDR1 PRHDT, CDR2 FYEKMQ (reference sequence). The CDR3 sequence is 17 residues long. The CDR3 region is CASSRQGLSLYGYGYTF. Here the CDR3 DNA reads TGTGCCAGCAGCAGGCAGGGGCTATCCCTATACGGCTATGGCTACACCTTC.

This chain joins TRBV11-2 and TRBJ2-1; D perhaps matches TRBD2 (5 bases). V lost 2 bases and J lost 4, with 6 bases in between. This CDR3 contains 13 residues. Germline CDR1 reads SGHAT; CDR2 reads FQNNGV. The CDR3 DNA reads TGTGCCAGCAGCTTAAGGGAGTACAATGAGCAGTTCTTC. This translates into CASSLREYNEQFF. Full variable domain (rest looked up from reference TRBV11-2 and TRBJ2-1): EAGVAQSPRYKIIEKRQSVAFWCNPISGHATLYWYQQILGQGPKLLIQFQNNGVVDDSQLPKDRFSAERLKGVDSTLKIQPAKLEDSAVYLCASSLREYNEQFFGPGTRLTVL.

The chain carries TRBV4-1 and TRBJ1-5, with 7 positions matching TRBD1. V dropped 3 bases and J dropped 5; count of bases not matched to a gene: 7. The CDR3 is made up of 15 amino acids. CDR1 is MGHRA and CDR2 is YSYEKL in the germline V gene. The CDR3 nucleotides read TGCGCCAGCAGCCACCAAGGACAGGAGGATCAGCCCCAGCATTTT. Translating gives CASSHQGQEDQPQHF.

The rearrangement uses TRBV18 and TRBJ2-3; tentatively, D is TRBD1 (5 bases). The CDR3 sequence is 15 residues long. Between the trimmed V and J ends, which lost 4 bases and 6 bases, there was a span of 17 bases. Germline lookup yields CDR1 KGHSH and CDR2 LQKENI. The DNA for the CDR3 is TGTGCCAGCTCACAATCCCCAGCAGGGCCCGATACGCAGTATTTT. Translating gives CASSQSPAGPDTQYF. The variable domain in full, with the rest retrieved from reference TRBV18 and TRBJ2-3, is NAGVMQNPRHLVRRRGQEARLRCSPMKGHSHVYWYRQLPEEGLKFMVYLQKENIIDESGMPKERFSAEFPKEGPSILRIQQVVRGDSAAYFCASSQSPAGPDTQYFGPGTRLTVL.

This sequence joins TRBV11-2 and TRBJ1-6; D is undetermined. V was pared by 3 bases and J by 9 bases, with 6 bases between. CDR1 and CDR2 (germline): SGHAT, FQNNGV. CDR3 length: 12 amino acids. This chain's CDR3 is CASSFKSSPLHF. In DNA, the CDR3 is TGTGCCAGCAGCTTTAAGAGTTCACCCCTCCACTTT.

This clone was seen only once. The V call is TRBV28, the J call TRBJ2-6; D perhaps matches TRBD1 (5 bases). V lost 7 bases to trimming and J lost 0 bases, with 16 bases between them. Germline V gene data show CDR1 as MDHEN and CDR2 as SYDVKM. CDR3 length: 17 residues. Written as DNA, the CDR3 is TGTGCCAGCACCCAGGGCGGATTACCCTCTGGGGCCAACGTCCTGACTTTC. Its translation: CASTQGGLPSGANVLTF.

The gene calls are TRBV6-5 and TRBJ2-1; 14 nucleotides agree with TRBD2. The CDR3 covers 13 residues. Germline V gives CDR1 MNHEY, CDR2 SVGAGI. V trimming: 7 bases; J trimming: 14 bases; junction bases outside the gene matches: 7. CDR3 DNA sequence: TGTGCCAGCACAGAAGGGACTAGCGGGAGAGAGTTCTTC. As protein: CASTEGTSGREFF.

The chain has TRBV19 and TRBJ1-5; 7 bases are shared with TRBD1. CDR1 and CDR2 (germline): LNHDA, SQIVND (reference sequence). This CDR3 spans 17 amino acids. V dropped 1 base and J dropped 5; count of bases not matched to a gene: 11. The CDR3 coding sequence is TGTGCCAGTAGTATAGGACAGGGTAAAGCCCCCGATCAGCCCCAGCATTTT. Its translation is CASSIGQGKAPDQPQHF.

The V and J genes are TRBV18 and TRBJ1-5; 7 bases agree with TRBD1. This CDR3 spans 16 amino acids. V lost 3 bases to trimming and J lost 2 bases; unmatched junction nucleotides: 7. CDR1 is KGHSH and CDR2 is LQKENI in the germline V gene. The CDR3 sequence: CASSPQGEVGNQPQHF. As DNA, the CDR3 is TGTGCCAGCTCACCGCAGGGGGAGGTCGGCAATCAGCCCCAGCATTTT.

Written as DNA, the CDR3 is TGCGCCAGCAGCTCAGGACAGGGGGCTTTGTTGGTAGGAGAGACCCAGTACTTC. Its protein product is CASSSGQGALLVGETQYF. The J gene is TRBJ2-5, the V gene TRBV5-1, with 11 bases fitting TRBD1. The germline CDR1 and CDR2 sequences are SGHRS and YFSETQ. Unmatched junction bases numbered 14, after V lost 3 bases and J lost 4 bases. The CDR3 has 18 residues.

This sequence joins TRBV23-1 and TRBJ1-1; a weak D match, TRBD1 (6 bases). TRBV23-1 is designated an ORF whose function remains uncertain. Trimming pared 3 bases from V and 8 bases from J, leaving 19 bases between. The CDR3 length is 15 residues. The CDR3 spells CASSHLPPRGLEAFF. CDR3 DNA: TGCGCCAGCAGTCACCTCCCCCCGAGGGGGTTGGAAGCTTTCTTT.